The T cell receptor (beta chain) described here comes from a study of blood T cell repertoires in COVID-19. About the research overall: Acute and convalescent COVID-19 specimens originated in the United States, Italy and Spain.

The repertoire was sequenced with immunoSEQ multiplex PCR; TCRdb's copy has only in-frame clones and lacks some. The sample lists some 250,000 clones, about nine tenths occurring once. CDR1 is SGHAT and CDR2 is FQDESV in the germline V gene (reference sequence). V was clipped by 3 bases and J by 1 base; unmatched bases: 2. This CDR3 is built from 16 residues. Material for sequencing was PBMCs or T cells enriched from blood (not recorded which). The clonotype originates from a human donor in a cohort exposed to, infected with or recovered from COVID-19 (not recorded which). The donor label of this sample is uncertain. The V gene is TRBV11-1, the J gene TRBJ2-1; the match to TRBD2 covers 11 bases. CDR3 DNA: TGTGCCAGCAGCTTTAGCGGGGGGGCATCCTACAATGAGCAGTTCTTC. Translated, it gives CASSFSGGASYNEQFF.